Below, 13 T cell receptor beta chains from the same sample are listed, as sequenced in a study of molecular identifiers for immune sequencing clone quantification. MiXCR, run by TCRdb on the PCR reads, gives a single entry per CDR3 protein. The repertoire holds 250,000 to 400,000 distinct CDR3 sequences, with 20% to 25% as singletons. The sequenced sample was naive CD8+ T cells from blood, with Jurkat cell RNA spiked in. Regarding subset: FACS-sorted CD8+CD4-CCR7+CD45RA+ naive T cells. The receptors stem from a human donor in good health. Some libraries in this study had Jurkat cell RNA spiked in.

This clonotype was counted many times. The CDR3 region has the DNA TGTGCCAGCAGCTTGGGGGTCATGAACACTGAAGCTTTCTTT. It encodes CASSLGVMNTEAFF. The chain links TRBV19 to TRBJ1-1, with D possibly matching TRBD1 (5 bases). Trimming removed 9 bases from V and 0 bases from J, with 14 bases in between. The germline CDR1 and CDR2 sequences are LNHDA and SQIVND (reference sequence). The CDR3 is made up of 14 amino acids.

CDR3 in amino acids: CASSSTSAEVQYF. The CDR3 coding sequence is TGTGCCAGCAGTTCTACCAGCGCCGAGGTGCAGTACTTC. The chain combines TRBV7-9 with TRBJ2-7; D is unclear. Trimming took off 6 bases at V and 9 bases at J, with 18 bases between the two ends. The CDR3 consists of 13 residues. CDR1 is SEHNR and CDR2 is FQNEAQ in the germline V gene (reference sequence).

This clonotype showed up many times. The chain carries TRBV2 and TRBJ2-1, with 7 bases aligning to TRBD1. The CDR3 consists of 14 residues. Losses at the gene ends were 6 bases for V and 0 bases for J; bases not matched to a gene: 2. In germline, CDR1 is SNHLY, CDR2 FYNNEI. CDR3 sequence reads: CASSRDSSYNEQFF. The CDR3, as DNA: TGTGCCAGCAGCCGGGACAGCTCCTACAATGAGCAGTTCTTC.

The chain links TRBV24-1 to TRBJ2-5, with 7 nucleotides matching TRBD2. V dropped 6 bases and J dropped 1; count of bases not matched to a gene: 10. CDR3 length: 16 residues. Germline assignment: CDR1 KGHDR and CDR2 SFDVKD. The CDR3 DNA sequence: TGTGCCACCAGTCCGGGCGTCGGGGGGAGCCAAGAGACCCAGTACTTC. This gives the protein CATSPGVGGSQETQYF.

This clonotype was seen many times. This chain's CDR3 is CASSQDPLAPEQYF. For the CDR3, the DNA is TGTGCCAGCAGCCAAGACCCACTAGCCCCCGAGCAGTACTTC. This chain uses TRBV4-2 with TRBJ2-7; maybe TRBD2 (6 bases). Trimming removed 0 bases from V and 6 bases from J, with 12 bases in between. Looked up from germline, CDR1 is LGHNA and CDR2 is YNFKEQ. The CDR3 sequence is 14 residues long.

This clonotype has a count of ten or more. The chain has TRBV5-1 and TRBJ2-7, with TRBD2 as a possible D gene (5 bases). The germline V and J ends were trimmed by 2 bases and 6 bases, with 18 bases remaining between them. The germline V gene encodes CDR1 SGHRS and CDR2 YFSETQ. The length of the CDR3 is 15 residues. Here the CDR3 reads CASSFRWEPGGEQYF. In DNA, the CDR3 is TGCGCCAGCAGCTTTCGGTGGGAGCCCGGCGGCGAGCAGTACTTC.

In its sample, this clonotype was seen many times. This chain joins TRBV5-1 and TRBJ2-7; TRBD2 matches 7 bases. The CDR3 is made up of 14 amino acids. With V trimmed by 4 bases and J by 5 bases, 9 bases remained unmatched. Germline V CDR1 and CDR2: SGHRS, YFSETQ. CDR3 amino acids: CASSREGRSNEQYF. The CDR3 DNA reads as TGCGCCAGCAGCAGGGAGGGACGATCGAACGAGCAGTACTTC. Supplemented by reference TRBV5-1 and TRBJ2-7, the full variable domain reads KAGVTQTPRYLIKTRGQQVTLSCSPISGHRSVSWYQQTPGQGLQFLFEYFSETQRNKGNFPGRFSGRQFSNSRSEMNVSTLELGDSALYLCASSREGRSNEQYFGPGTRLTVT.

This clonotype was seen repeatedly, ten times or more. V is TRBV9 and J is TRBJ1-1, with TRBD1 identical over 7 bases. V was pared by 6 bases and J by 5 bases, with 4 bases of the junction left unmatched. Germline CDR1 SGDLS, CDR2 YYNGEE. The CDR3 consists of 12 residues. The CDR3 region is CASIRRGTEAFF. Here the CDR3 DNA reads TGTGCCAGCATACGCAGGGGGACTGAAGCTTTCTTT.

This clonotype was observed at least ten times. The chain joins TRBV9 to TRBJ1-1; no definite D call. The CDR3 has 13 amino acids. Trimming stripped 0 bases from V and 8 bases from J, with 11 bases between. The V gene's germline CDR1 is SGDLS and CDR2 YYNGEE. The CDR3 sequence is CASSVVSQPEAFF. The CDR3 nucleotides read TGTGCCAGCAGCGTAGTATCACAGCCCGAAGCTTTCTTT. Full variable domain (missing parts from reference TRBV9 and TRBJ1-1): DSGVTQTPKHLITATGQRVTLRCSPRSGDLSVYWYQQSLDQGLQFLIQYYNGEERAKGNILERFSAQQFPDLHSELNLSSLELGDSALYFCASSVVSQPEAFFGQGTRLTVV.

At least ten counts were recorded for this clonotype. The chain combines TRBV7-2 with TRBJ1-1; no firm D call. V was pared by 1 base and J by 3 bases, with 9 bases between. Germline V CDR1 and CDR2: SGHTA, FQGNSA. CDR3 length: 14 amino acids. DNA for the CDR3: TGTGCCAGCAGCTTAGGCCCCGGGGACACTGAAGCTTTCTTT. It is translated as CASSLGPGDTEAFF. The variable domain in full, completed from reference TRBV7-2 and TRBJ1-1, reads GAGVSQSPSNKVTEKGKDVELRCDPISGHTALYWYRQSLGQGLEFLIYFQGNSAPDKSGLPSDRFSAERTGGSVSTLTIQRTQQEDSAVYLCASSLGPGDTEAFFGQGTRLTVV.

This sequence joins TRBV4-1 and TRBJ2-7, with TRBD1 matching over 9 bases. The CDR3 length is 15 residues. J lost 5 bases, V lost 1 base, and 6 bases had no gene match. Looked up from germline, CDR1 is MGHRA and CDR2 is YSYEKL. The CDR3 bases are TGCGCCAGCAGCCAAGTGACAGGGGGTAGGGACGAGCAGTACTTC. Encoded protein: CASSQVTGGRDEQYF.

The chain combines TRBV7-9 with TRBJ2-2; 7 bases map to TRBD1. V shed 5 bases and J 6 bases; nucleotides not matched to a gene: 0. Germline V gene lookup returns CDR1 SEHNR and CDR2 FQNEAQ (reference sequence). The CDR3 runs 12 residues. The CDR3 sequence is CASSGQAGELFF. In DNA form, the CDR3 reads TGTGCCAGCAGCGGACAGGCCGGGGAGCTGTTTTTT.

This sequence joins TRBV11-2 and TRBJ2-1, with TRBD2 matching 13 bases. The V segment lost 10 bases and the J segment 5 bases; nucleotides outside the gene matches: 8. From germline, CDR1 is SGHAT and CDR2 FQNNGV. This CDR3 comprises 15 residues. This chain's CDR3 is CATRTSGSNHNEQFF. The CDR3 DNA is TGTGCCACGAGGACTAGCGGGAGTAACCACAATGAGCAGTTCTTC. The full variable domain, with the rest looked up from reference TRBV11-2 and TRBJ2-1, is EAGVAQSPRYKIIEKRQSVAFWCNPISGHATLYWYQQILGQGPKLLIQFQNNGVVDDSQLPKDRFSAERLKGVDSTLKIQPAKLEDSAVYLCATRTSGSNHNEQFFGPGTRLTVL.